The clone carrying this T cell receptor (beta chain) was observed a few times. Germline loops: CDR1 DFQATT, CDR2 SNEGSKA (reference sequence). This CDR3 is 17 amino acids long. The V gene end was trimmed by 4 bases and the J gene end by 10 bases; junction bases not matched to a gene: 22. This specimen comes from a study of human T cells and chemical hapten exposure. Library construction involved attaching unique molecular identifiers to individual cDNA molecules, which allowed quantitative, reproducible TCR counting. TCRdb ran MiXCR on the RACE reads and lists one entry per CDR3 protein. The sample yields about 97,000 distinct CDR3 sequences, 25% to 30% seen once. Specified time point: patch test 3, about 24 weeks after DPC sensitization. The treatment was: therapeutic diphenylcyclopropenone sensitization with weekly scalp DPC.

Sequences were derived from whole blood, sampled in connection with sensitization to the hapten diphenylcyclopropenone (DPC). The source is a man aged 40-50 years with alopecia areata. Some clones in this sample may be carry-over from other donors' samples. The J gene is TRBJ1-5, the V gene TRBV20-1, with 7 bases fitting TRBD1. This CDR3 is CSAKGSRGGQPTVPQHF. The CDR3 coding sequence is TGCAGTGCTAAGGGCTCAAGGGGGGGACAGCCAACCGTTCCCCAGCATTTT.